These 27 T cell receptor beta chains came from one sample sequenced in a study of a mutant IDH1 vaccine in newly diagnosed glioma. These receptors have no identified antigens. This table comes from immunoSEQ multiplex PCR, and its TCRdb copy is limited to in-frame clones, with some not included. Of 84,000 or so clones listed, approximately 75% are singletons. The time point: week 47, end of study. In the vaccine, a single dose held 300 ug of the mutant IDH1 20-mer peptide, along with topical imiquimod. Material: PBMCs, obtained from a glioma patient whose treatment included an IDH1 peptide vaccine. These receptors originate from a middle-aged man with glioma.

This chain joins TRBV5-1 and TRBJ2-3; the D is unclear. The V and J ends lost 0 bases and 0 bases respectively, with 5 bases between them. The CDR3 spans 14 residues. Germline V gives CDR1 SGHRS, CDR2 YFSETQ. CDR3 amino acids: CASSLERSTDTQYF. The DNA of the CDR3 is TGCGCCAGCAGCTTGGAGAGAAGCACAGATACGCAGTATTTT.

This chain connects TRBV6-5 to TRBJ2-1, with 8 bases identical to TRBD1. With 9 bases clipped from V and 2 bases from J, the junction kept 9 bases outside the gene matches. CDR1 MNHEY and CDR2 SVGAGI come from the germline V gene. This CDR3 has 15 amino acids. The CDR3 bases are TGTGCCAGTCGACGGGCAGGGGGCCCCTACAATGAGCAGTTCTTC. Translation: CASRRAGGPYNEQFF.

This clone was seen only a few times. The CDR3 DNA reads TGCGCCAGCAGGGAGTCCACTGAAGCTTTCTTT. It specifies CASRESTEAFF. The chain joins TRBV5-1 to TRBJ1-1, with unresolved D. CDR3 length equals 11 residues. CDR1 and CDR2 (germline): SGHRS, YFSETQ. Trimming took 5 bases from V and 4 from J, leaving 6 bases between them.

This clone was found once. The chain carries TRBV9 and TRBJ2-3; D not certain. This CDR3 is 12 amino acids long. Germline loops: CDR1 SGDLS, CDR2 YYNGEE. V was shortened by 4 bases and J by 5 bases, with 8 bases between the two germline ends. The CDR3 region has the DNA TGTGCCAGCAGCCCTAACGAAGATACGCAGTATTTT. It is translated as CASSPNEDTQYF.

The chain joins TRBV6-6 to TRBJ1-2, with a possible D match to TRBD1 (6 bases). Germline values: CDR1 MNHNY, CDR2 SVGAGI (reference sequence). The CDR3 is 14 amino acids. Trimming removed 4 bases at V and 3 bases at J, with 12 bases between. CDR3 residues: CASSSGTSDYGYTF. In DNA form, the CDR3 reads TGTGCCAGCAGTTCCGGGACATCGGACTATGGCTACACCTTC.

The chain combines TRBV9 with TRBJ2-1; no clear D gene. Germline CDR1 reads SGDLS; CDR2 reads YYNGEE. CDR3 length: 15 residues. Trimming pared 0 bases from V and 0 bases from J, leaving 7 bases between. CDR3 coding DNA: TGTGCCAGCAGCGTAGGGTCCGGCTCCTACAATGAGCAGTTCTTC. Encoded protein: CASSVGSGSYNEQFF.

A word on this clone: This specimen includes other DNA sequences encoding the same CDR3. The chain has TRBV7-2 and TRBJ2-1, with D possibly being TRBD1 (6 bases). The germline CDR1 and CDR2 sequences are SGHTA and FQGNSA. The CDR3 is made up of 15 amino acids. Deletions cut 0 bases from V and 2 bases from J, with 8 bases between. The CDR3 loop is CASSLAGATYNEQFF. The CDR3 coding sequence is TGTGCCAGCAGCTTAGCGGGGGCTACCTACAATGAGCAGTTCTTC. The full variable domain, rest sourced from reference TRBV7-2 and TRBJ2-1, is GAGVSQSPSNKVTEKGKDVELRCDPISGHTALYWYRQSLGQGLEFLIYFQGNSAPDKSGLPSDRFSAERTGGSVSTLTIQRTQQEDSAVYLCASSLAGATYNEQFFGPGTRLTVL.

The chain links TRBV5-1 to TRBJ2-7; 7 bases agree with TRBD1. Trimming cost V 4 bases and J 2 bases; bases outside gene matches: 3. The germline gives CDR1 SGHRS, CDR2 YFSETQ. The CDR3 runs to 13 residues. Here the CDR3 DNA reads TGCGCCAGCAGCCGGGACAGTACCTACGAGCAGTACTTC. Translated: CASSRDSTYEQYF.

A few counts support this clone. The chain links TRBV5-8 to TRBJ2-5, with 11 bases fitting TRBD2. The trim removed 4 bases at V and 3 bases at J, leaving 5 bases unmatched. The CDR3 has 15 amino acids. Germline values: CDR1 SGHTS, CDR2 YDEGEE. CDR3 residues: CASSGGLAEKETQYF. The CDR3, as DNA: TGTGCCAGCAGCGGGGGACTAGCGGAAAAAGAGACCCAGTACTTC.

This rearrangement joins TRBV4-3 to TRBJ2-7; 9 positions match TRBD1. V shed 1 base and J 4 bases; nucleotides not matched to a gene: 5. The germline V gene encodes CDR1 LGHNA and CDR2 YSLEER. CDR3 length: 15 residues. The CDR3 DNA reads TGCGCCAGCAGCCAAGGAACAGGGGGCAGTTACGAGCAGTACTTC. It translates to CASSQGTGGSYEQYF.

A single count supports this clone. The J gene is TRBJ1-5, the V gene TRBV6-1, with TRBD1 matching 7 bases. J was trimmed by 2 bases and V by 4 bases; bases with no gene match: 8. This CDR3 region has 16 residues. Looked up from germline, CDR1 is MNHNS and CDR2 is SASEGT. The CDR3 sequence: CASSASPGTGNQPQHF. The CDR3 DNA follows: TGTGCCAGCAGTGCCAGTCCCGGGACAGGCAATCAGCCCCAGCATTTT.

This chain connects TRBV21-1 to TRBJ1-1. TRBV21-1 is tagged as a pseudogene. This CDR3 is built from 12 residues. CDR3 loop: CASSWGGTEAFF. Here the CDR3 DNA reads TGTGCCAGCAGTTGGGGGGGCACTGAAGCTTTCTTT.

The chain links TRBV6-5 to TRBJ1-4; a possible D gene is TRBD1 (5 bases). The V and J ends lost 0 bases and 7 bases respectively, with 12 bases between them. The germline V gene has CDR1 MNHEY and CDR2 SVGAGI. This CDR3 is 15 amino acids long. The DNA of the CDR3 is TGTGCCAGCAGTTACTCGCCGGGGCTAGGTGAAAAACTGTTTTTT. Translated, it gives CASSYSPGLGEKLFF.

Concerning this clone itself: This may arise from a read error, as a much more abundant clone is one base away. The rearrangement joins TRBV7-6 to TRBJ1-6; D ambiguous. The germline V gene has CDR1 SGHVS and CDR2 FNYEAQ. CDR3 length: 13 amino acids. CDR3 region: CANSFSPNSPLHF. CDR3 sequence (DNA): TGTGCCAACAGCTTCAGCCCAAATTCACCCCTCCACTTT.

The CDR3 loop reads CASLFDRMRGANEKLFF. CDR3 coding DNA: TGTGCCAGCCTCTTCGACAGGATGAGGGGAGCTAATGAAAAACTGTTTTTT. J is TRBJ1-4 and V is TRBV2; TRBD1 is a possible D gene (6 bases). Per germline, CDR1 SNHLY and CDR2 FYNNEI. V was cut by 8 bases and J by 3 bases, with 22 bases left in between. The CDR3 is 17 amino acids.

The chain links TRBV7-3 to TRBJ2-5, with D possibly matching TRBD2 (5 bases). Trimming cost V 0 bases and J 8 bases, with 10 bases left between them. The CDR3 is 13 residues long. Germline CDR1 reads SGHTA; CDR2 reads FQGTGA. The CDR3 DNA reads as TGTGCCAGCAGCTTAACGGGAGAGAATACCCAGTACTTC. Its translation: CASSLTGENTQYF. Full variable domain (missing parts from reference TRBV7-3 and TRBJ2-5): GAGVSQTPSNKVTEKGKYVELRCDPISGHTALYWYRQSLGQGPEFLIYFQGTGAADDSGLPNDRFFAVRPEGSVSTLKIQRTERGDSAVYLCASSLTGENTQYFGPGTRLLVL.

The chain has TRBV12-5 and TRBJ1-5, with a weak D call TRBD1 (6 bases). From germline, CDR1 is LGHNT and CDR2 FRNRAP. CDR3 length: 14 residues. V was clipped by 5 bases and J by 5 bases, with 13 bases between them. The CDR3 loop reads CASGPQGGHQPQHF. DNA of the CDR3: TGTGCTAGTGGTCCCCAAGGGGGGCATCAGCCCCAGCATTTT.

This clone occurred once. V is TRBV4-1 and J is TRBJ2-1, with D perhaps TRBD1 (6 bases). The CDR3 is 16 amino acids. V was shortened by 1 base and J by 0 bases, with 10 bases between the two germline ends. The germline V gene encodes CDR1 MGHRA and CDR2 YSYEKL. CDR3 in amino acids: CASSQVQQGSYNEQFF. The CDR3 DNA is TGCGCCAGCAGCCAAGTTCAACAGGGCTCCTACAATGAGCAGTTCTTC.

The chain is built from TRBV29-1 and TRBJ2-1, with unresolved D. Germline V CDR1 and CDR2: SQVTM, ANQGSEA. With 4 bases removed from V and 3 bases from J, the gap between germline ends came to 13 bases. The CDR3 is made up of 14 amino acids. The chain's CDR3 is CSVVDGTHYNEQFF. CDR3 bases: TGCAGCGTTGTCGACGGTACCCACTACAATGAGCAGTTCTTC.

The chain recombines TRBV30 with TRBJ2-5; D not certain. Trimming left V 3 bases short and J 4 bases short, with 18 bases between. The CDR3 contains 15 residues. Germline-derived CDR1 and CDR2 are GTSNPN and SVGIG (reference sequence). The CDR3 here is CAWRTGSSPLETQYF. The CDR3 nucleotides read TGTGCCTGGAGGACTGGGTCCTCCCCTCTAGAGACCCAGTACTTC.

This clone was counted a few times. The chain links TRBV30 to TRBJ2-7; D not certain. V gave up 6 bases and J gave up 2 bases, with 14 bases separating them. The CDR3 runs 13 residues. Germline CDR1 and CDR2: GTSNPN and SVGIG (reference sequence). The DNA for the CDR3 is TGTGCCTGCAGACGGGTCAGGACCTACGAGCAGTACTTC. The encoded protein is CACRRVRTYEQYF. Supplemented by reference TRBV30 and TRBJ2-7, the full variable domain reads SQTIHQWPATLVQPVGSPLSLECTVEGTSNPNLYWYRQAAGRGLQLLFYSVGIGQISSEVPQNLSASRPQDRQFILSSKKLLLSDSGFYLCACRRVRTYEQYFGPGTRLTVT.

This clone has just a few counts. The same CDR3 also results from other DNA sequences found in this sample. The chain carries TRBV18 and TRBJ1-1, with no clear D. This CDR3 spans 13 amino acids. Trimming pared 3 bases from V and 0 bases from J, leaving 5 bases between. In germline, CDR1 is KGHSH, CDR2 LQKENI. For the CDR3, the DNA is TGTGCCAGCTCACCTCAAATGAACACTGAAGCTTTCTTT. Translating it yields CASSPQMNTEAFF.

The rearrangement uses TRBV11-2 and TRBJ2-3; D is perhaps TRBD2 (6 bases). CDR1 and CDR2 (germline): SGHAT, FQNNGV. V shed 1 base and J shed 2 bases, with 19 bases lying between them. CDR3 size: 18 residues. The CDR3 loop reads CASSLGRRLVRPTDTQYF. The CDR3 nucleotides read TGTGCCAGCAGCTTAGGCCGCCGACTAGTTAGGCCCACAGATACGCAGTATTTT.

The V gene is TRBV19, the J gene TRBJ2-7; 8 bases line up with TRBD2. Per the germline V gene, CDR1 is LNHDA and CDR2 is SQIVND (reference sequence). The CDR3 extends over 13 amino acids. V lost 3 bases to trimming and J lost 7 bases; unmatched junction nucleotides: 5. This CDR3 is CASSIREGEEQYF. CDR3 sequence (DNA): TGTGCCAGTAGTATCCGGGAGGGAGAAGAGCAGTACTTC.

V is TRBV4-3 and J is TRBJ1-1, with 9 bases lining up with TRBD1. The CDR3 contains 14 residues. V was pared by 2 bases and J by 4 bases, with 2 bases of the junction left unmatched. CDR1 and CDR2 from the germline V gene are LGHNA and YSLEER. CDR3 protein: CASSQRTGATEAFF. The CDR3, as DNA: TGCGCCAGCAGCCAACGGACAGGGGCCACTGAAGCTTTCTTT.

This clone has a single count. In nucleotides, the CDR3 is TGTGCCAGCAGCTCCGACAGGTCAGTCTCCTACAATGAGCAGTTCTTC. It is translated as CASSSDRSVSYNEQFF. The V call is TRBV7-8, the J call TRBJ2-1, with D possibly matching TRBD1 (6 bases). The CDR3 loop spans 16 amino acids. Trimming removed 4 bases from V and 0 bases from J, with 13 bases in between. The germline gives CDR1 SGHVS, CDR2 FQNEAQ.

This clone was seen once. The chain uses TRBV5-1 and TRBJ1-1; no definite D call. This CDR3 has 13 residues. The germline V gene encodes CDR1 SGHRS and CDR2 YFSETQ. The V gene lost 4 bases and the J gene lost 1 base, with 8 bases spanning the gap. This CDR3 is CASSTQENTEAFF. The CDR3 DNA sequence: TGCGCCAGCAGCACCCAAGAGAACACTGAAGCTTTCTTT. The whole variable domain, remainder taken from reference TRBV5-1 and TRBJ1-1, is KAGVTQTPRYLIKTRGQQVTLSCSPISGHRSVSWYQQTPGQGLQFLFEYFSETQRNKGNFPGRFSGRQFSNSRSEMNVSTLELGDSALYLCASSTQENTEAFFGQGTRLTVV.